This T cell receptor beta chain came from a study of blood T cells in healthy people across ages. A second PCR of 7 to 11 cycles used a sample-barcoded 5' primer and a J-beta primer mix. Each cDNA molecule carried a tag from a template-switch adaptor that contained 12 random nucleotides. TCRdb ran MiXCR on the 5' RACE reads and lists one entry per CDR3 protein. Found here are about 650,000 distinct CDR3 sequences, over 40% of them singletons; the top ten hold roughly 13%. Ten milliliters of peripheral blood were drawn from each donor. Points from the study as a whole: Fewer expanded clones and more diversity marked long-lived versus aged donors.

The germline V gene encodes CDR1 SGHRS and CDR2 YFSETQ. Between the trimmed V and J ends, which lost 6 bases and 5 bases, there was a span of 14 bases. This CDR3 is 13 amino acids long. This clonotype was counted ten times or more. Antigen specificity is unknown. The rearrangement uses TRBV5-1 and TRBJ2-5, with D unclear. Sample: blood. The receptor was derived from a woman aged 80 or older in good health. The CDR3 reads CASNLYSPETQYF. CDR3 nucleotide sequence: TGCGCCAGCAACCTATATAGCCCGGAGACCCAGTACTTC.